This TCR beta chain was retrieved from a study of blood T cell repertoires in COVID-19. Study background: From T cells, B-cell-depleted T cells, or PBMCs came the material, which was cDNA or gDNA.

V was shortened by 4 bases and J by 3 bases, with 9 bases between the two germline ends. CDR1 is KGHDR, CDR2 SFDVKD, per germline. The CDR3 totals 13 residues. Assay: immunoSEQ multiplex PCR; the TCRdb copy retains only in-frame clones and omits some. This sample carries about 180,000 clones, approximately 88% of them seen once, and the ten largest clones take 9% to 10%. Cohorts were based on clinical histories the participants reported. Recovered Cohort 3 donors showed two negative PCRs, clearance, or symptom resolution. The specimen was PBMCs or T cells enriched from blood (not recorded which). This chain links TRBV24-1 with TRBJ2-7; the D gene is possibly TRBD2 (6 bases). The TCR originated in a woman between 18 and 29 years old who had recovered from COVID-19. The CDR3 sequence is CATSEAGYYEQYF. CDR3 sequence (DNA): TGTGCCACCAGTGAGGCGGGGTACTACGAGCAGTACTTC.